The following is a T cell receptor (beta chain) sequence with its context. The data were obtained in a study of preoperative IRX-2 immunotherapy in early breast cancer. Described treatment: preoperative locoregional IRX-2 cytokine immunotherapy. Patients received preoperative, locoregional IRX-2 cytokine immunotherapy in a phase Ib study. The method was immunoSEQ multiplex PCR; TCRdb's version includes in-frame clones alone and lacks a portion of them. The repertoire holds 20,000 to 30,000 clones, about 77% seen once, with 2% to 2.5% in the top ten. Germline V CDR1 and CDR2: SGHRS, YFSETQ. The V and J ends lost 0 bases and 0 bases, in that order; junction bases with no gene match: 9. The CDR3 length is 19 residues.

The gene calls are TRBV5-1 and TRBJ2-6; TRBD1 matches at 7 bases. The material sequenced was lymph node tissue, taken before IRX-2 immunotherapy. This TCR was sampled from a human donor with breast cancer. CDR3 coding DNA: TGCGCCAGCAGCTTGGAGGGGGCGAGAGGGGTCTCTGGGGCCAACGTCCTGACTTTC. Translation: CASSLEGARGVSGANVLTF.